This TCR beta chain emerged from a study of regulatory T cells in long-lasting Graves disease. Findings of the study overall: It was in persistent disease that TRBV28, TRBJ1-2 and TRBJ2-5 were favored.

CDR3-region Arm-PCR and iRepertoire HTBI primers produced the TCR beta libraries. TCRdb re-derived calls from the multiplex PCR reads in MiXCR, one entry per CDR3 protein. In the table there are 400,000 to 500,000 distinct CDR3 sequences, around a fifth of which are singletons. J was trimmed by 0 bases and V by 8 bases; bases with no gene match: 9. The CDR3 length is 15 residues. Germline CDR1 reads LNHDA; CDR2 reads SQIVND (reference sequence). Time point here: persistent/refractory GD, antithyroid drugs over 5 years with positive TRAb. The TCR library was made from RNA that had been extracted from PBMCs in TRIzol. Patients of an endocrinology department in Xi'an, China, were included. A note on this clonotype: The target antigen is unknown.

This chain joins TRBV19 and TRBJ1-1; 7 nucleotides agree with TRBD1. Here the sequenced sample was peripheral blood mononuclear cells (PBMCs), taken when the disease was refractory, from a patient treated with antithyroid drugs. The TCR originated in a female donor with Graves disease. CDR3 region: CASGDPQGMNTEAFF. The DNA of the CDR3 is TGTGCCAGTGGGGACCCACAGGGGATGAACACTGAAGCTTTCTTT.